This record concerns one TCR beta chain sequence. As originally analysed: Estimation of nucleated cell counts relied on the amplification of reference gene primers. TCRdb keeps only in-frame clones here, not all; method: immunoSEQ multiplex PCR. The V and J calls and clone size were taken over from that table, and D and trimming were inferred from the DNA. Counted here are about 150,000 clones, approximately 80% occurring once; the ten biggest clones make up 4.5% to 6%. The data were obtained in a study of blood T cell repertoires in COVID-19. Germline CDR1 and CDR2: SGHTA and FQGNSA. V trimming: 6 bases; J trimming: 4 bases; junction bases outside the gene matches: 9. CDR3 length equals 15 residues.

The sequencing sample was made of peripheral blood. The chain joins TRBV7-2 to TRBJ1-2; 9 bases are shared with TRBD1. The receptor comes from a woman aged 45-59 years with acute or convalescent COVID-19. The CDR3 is CASSAGTGIGYGYTF. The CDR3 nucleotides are TGTGCCAGCAGTGCCGGGACAGGGATCGGCTATGGCTACACCTTC.